This TCR beta chain stems from a study of T cells in Graves' hyperthyroidism and ophthalmopathy (dated by TCRdb to about 2019). General notes on the study: Peripheral blood was collected at initial diagnosis, before any treatment. The roughly 100 discovery patients were randomly split 7:3 into training and test sets. The paper reports TCR Vbeta CDR3 sequencing of fewer than 150 peripheral blood samples: approximately 41 ophthalmopathy, under 80 hyperthyroidism and around 17 progressor patients. Prospective prediction of ophthalmopathy was tested in an independent validation cohort of 18 hyperthyroidism patients and 17 patients who later progressed to ophthalmopathy. To identify TCR V-J signatures that set the groups apart, the researchers used a discovery cohort of approximately 98 patients, made up of roughly 40 with Graves' ophthalmopathy and 57 with stable Graves' hyperthyroidism. After blood sampling, hyperthyroidism patients were treated with methimazole at a starting dose of 30 mg daily, and ophthalmopathy patients were treated with high-dose intravenous methylprednisolone. In addition, the study compared T-cell repertoires in thyroid tissue and in blood from a handful of Graves' hyperthyroidism patients.

General conclusions and limits of the study: No statistical method was used to set the sample size in advance, and investigators knew the group allocation. A 13 V-J signature model separated ophthalmopathy from stable hyperthyroidism, with 87.88% sensitivity and 81.08% specificity in cross-validation and 80%/75% in testing. Most expanded thyroid clonotypes (frequency above 0.001) were also detected in blood, a finding suggesting that blood repertoires may reflect thyroid immune responses. In validation, the model predicted progression to ophthalmopathy with over 65% sensitivity and 72% to 85% specificity, a median of around 6.6 months before onset.

About this clonotype: Its recognized antigen is unknown. No base qualities exist here, and no much larger clone lies one base off it.

The TCR beta CDR3 regions were amplified from the RNA transcripts. The first round of RT-PCR for the TCR CDR3 was performed with the HTBI primer set and the Qiagen OneStep RT-PCR kit. The libraries were constructed in a second round of multiplex PCR and then size-selected and purified. The libraries were sequenced on an Illumina HiSeq2000 using paired-end 100 bp reads. In the paper's pipeline: SOAPnuke was used to process the raw data, removing reads that contained adapters or uncalled bases, had a mean Phred below 15, or lacked an exact match to the constant primer or identifier. COPE v1.2.5 was used to merge high-quality paired reads, and clonotypes were defined as unique nucleotide sequences. MiTCR v1.1 was used to align clonotypes to the IMGT TRBV, TRBD and TRBJ reference segments. The analysis was restricted to V-J combinations with a frequency above 0.0001, which together covered around 99% of the repertoires. A TCS score was defined as the ratio between F50 (clonal expansion) and ExV (chaos), using BLOSUM62-based TCRdist between CDR3 peptides within each V-J. Welch's t-statistics and random forest reduced around 510 V-J features to about 13, which were used in a naive Bayes classifier (R e1071). The similarity between thyroid and blood repertoires was quantified using the Morisita-Horn index. Using fastp trimming at Q25 and MiXCR clonotype assembly, TCRdb reanalyzed the public sequencing data and kept in-frame beta chains. Each entry is one CDR3 protein sequence, shown with its most common DNA and genes. TCRdb's processing, not the authors', yielded these V and J calls. The sample table lists fewer than 750,000 distinct CDR3 sequences, roughly 15% of them with a count of one. The ten largest clones capture around 4.5% of the sample.

In the ophthalmopathy patients, disease was moderately to severely active, with a Clinical Activity Score of 3 or more, a NOSPECS grade of 4 or more, and a duration of less than 3 months. The study excluded patients with uncontrolled infections, other autoimmune diseases, pregnancy or lactation. Diagnoses were established on the basis of clinical symptoms, serum thyroxine and TRAb, thyroid ultrasound, and orbital computed tomography. PBMCs were separated from 7.5 to 10 ml of fresh peripheral blood using Ficoll-Paque density gradient centrifugation. Trizol reagent was used to extract total RNA, and RNA quality was then checked on an Agilent 2100 Bioanalyzer. The germline V gene (reference sequence) sets CDR1 to LNHDA and CDR2 to SQIVND. The CDR3 sequence holds 14 residues, the cysteine and phenylalanine included. Only the CDR3 portion is preserved as DNA: 42 bases, with reading frame beginning at the first base.

The chain was built from TRBV19 and TRBJ2-7; 12 of the junction bases match TRBD1. The TCR sequence derives from a woman aged 40 to 50 with Graves' ophthalmopathy. The sample consisted of blood. The sequence in DNA is TGTGGCAGCAGCGGGACAGGGGGCGCGTACGAGCAGTACTTC. Translated, it reads CGSSGTGGAYEQYF.